This entry concerns a single T cell receptor beta chain. The data are from a study of blood T cell repertoires in COVID-19. At the level of the study: From the United States, Italy and Spain came samples of acute and convalescent COVID-19.

Trimming took off 6 bases at V and 0 bases at J, with 11 bases between the two ends. This CDR3 has 14 residues. The germline V gene has CDR1 SNHLY and CDR2 FYNNEI. Authors' data handling: Estimation of nucleated cell counts relied on the amplification of reference gene primers. The table came from immunoSEQ multiplex PCR; TCRdb's copy has only in-frame clones and leaves some out. V, J and clone size were drawn from that table, and D and trimming were deduced from the DNA. This sample yields 88,000 or so clones, of which 85% are seen a single time; 3.5% to 4% belongs to the top ten. The V gene is TRBV2, the J gene TRBJ1-2; maybe TRBD1 (5 bases). The receptor's source is a man in his 60s with acute or convalescent COVID-19. What was sequenced was peripheral blood. The chain's CDR3 is CASSRWDSNYGYTF. The CDR3 DNA reads as TGTGCCAGCAGCCGTTGGGACTCTAACTATGGCTACACCTTC.